The present entry profiles one T cell receptor beta chain with its context. CDR1 and CDR2 from the germline V gene are LGHNA and YNFKEQ. Germline trimming cut 0 bases from V and 4 bases from J; bases unmatched to any gene: 6. CDR3 length equals 18 residues. The data originate from a study of blood T cell repertoires in COVID-19. Study information: The samples span acute and convalescent COVID-19 from the United States, Italy and Spain. T cells, B-cell-depleted T cells, or PBMCs supplied cDNA or gDNA.

As processed by the authors: Quantification of nucleated cells was approximated via reference gene primer amplification. The repertoire was sequenced with immunoSEQ multiplex PCR; TCRdb's copy has only in-frame clones and lacks some. The DNA was the basis for D and trimming; V, J and clone size are from that table. The data contain approximately 150,000 clones, approximately 90% of them seen just once; the ten biggest clones take up under 5%. Material: peripheral blood. The receptor was derived from a woman aged 55-69 years who had recovered from COVID-19. V is TRBV4-2 and J is TRBJ2-3, with 14 bases that match TRBD2. For the CDR3, the DNA is TGTGCCAGCAGCCAAGATTCGGGACTAGCGGGGGCCGCAGATACGCAGTATTTT. This codes for CASSQDSGLAGAADTQYF.